The sequence of this TCR beta chain was determined in a study of regulatory T cells in long-lasting Graves disease. The CDR3 is 15 amino acids. CDR1 is SNHLY and CDR2 is FYNNEI in the germline V gene. The V end was cut by 8 bases, the J end by 5 bases, with 18 bases between. Time point meaning: newly diagnosed GD, antithyroid drugs for less than 3 months. Making the TCR library involved RNA that had been extracted from PBMCs. Sequencing libraries for TCR beta were prepared with iRepertoire HTBI primers and Arm-PCR of CDR3 regions. TCRdb called the multiplex PCR reads again in MiXCR, with one record for every CDR3 protein. The data contain just over 600,000 distinct CDR3 sequences, 16% of them singletons. The data also belong to a second study, concerning T cells in Graves' hyperthyroidism and ophthalmopathy. As reported in that work: Primed by the HTBI set, a first-round RT-PCR was run on the TCR CDR3.

The sequence was obtained from a woman in her twenties or thirties with Graves disease. The sequencing here drew on peripheral blood mononuclear cells (PBMCs), taken at new diagnosis, from a patient treated with antithyroid drugs. This chain links TRBV2 with TRBJ2-2; D is unresolved. The CDR3 region is CASRRVGTGTGELFF. The CDR3 region has the DNA TGTGCCAGCCGAAGGGTCGGCACCGGGACCGGGGAGCTGTTTTTT.